This TCR beta chain was retrieved from a study of cytomegalovirus exposure and HLA in healthy donors. Study-wide results and limits: Later on, analysis showed that most CMV-associated TCR beta chains appeared to be HLA-restricted. Many donors shared some public TCRs, even though most TCR sequences were rare. Earlier analysis yielded a pattern in which most TCR beta V segments were productive about 90% or about 30% of the time.

Though nominally healthy at sampling, donors likely had unrecorded immune exposures. Comment on this clone: What it binds is not known.

The PCR used 60 Vbeta and 13 Jbeta primers. Profiling relied on immunoSEQ multiplex PCR, and the TCRdb table lists in-frame clones only, not all of them. Among some 190,000 clones listed, under 80% were seen once. From germline, CDR1 is SGHDT and CDR2 YYEEEE. With V trimmed by 2 bases and J by 6 bases, 13 bases remained unmatched. This CDR3 contains 16 residues. Material: PBMCs. The origin of this receptor is a man under 40 in good health and CMV-seropositive. The gene calls are TRBV5-6 and TRBJ1-2, with 7 bases matching TRBD1. The DNA of the CDR3 is TGTGCCAGCAGCTTAGGTAGATACAGGGGTTTGGATGGCTACACCTTC. This sequence encodes CASSLGRYRGLDGYTF.